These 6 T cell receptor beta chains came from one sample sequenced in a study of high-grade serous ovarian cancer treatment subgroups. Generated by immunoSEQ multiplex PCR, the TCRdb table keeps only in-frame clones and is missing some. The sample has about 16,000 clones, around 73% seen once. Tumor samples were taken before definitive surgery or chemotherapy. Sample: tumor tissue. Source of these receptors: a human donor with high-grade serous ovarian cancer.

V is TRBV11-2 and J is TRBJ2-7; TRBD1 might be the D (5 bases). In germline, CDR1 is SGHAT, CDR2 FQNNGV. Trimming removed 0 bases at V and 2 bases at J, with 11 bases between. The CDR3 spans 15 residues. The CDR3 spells CASSLDWTSAYEQYF. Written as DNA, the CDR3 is TGTGCCAGCAGCTTAGATTGGACAAGCGCCTACGAGCAGTACTTC. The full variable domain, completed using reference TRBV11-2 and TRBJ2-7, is EAGVAQSPRYKIIEKRQSVAFWCNPISGHATLYWYQQILGQGPKLLIQFQNNGVVDDSQLPKDRFSAERLKGVDSTLKIQPAKLEDSAVYLCASSLDWTSAYEQYFGPGTRLTVT.

Written as DNA, the CDR3 is TGTGCCAGCAGTTCTCGACTGATACCCTACAATGAGCAGTTCTTC. Protein: CASSSRLIPYNEQFF. V is TRBV28 and J is TRBJ2-1; D is undetermined. The V gene lost 4 bases and the J gene lost 2 bases, with 12 bases spanning the gap. This CDR3 has 15 amino acids. Germline lookup yields CDR1 MDHEN and CDR2 SYDVKM.

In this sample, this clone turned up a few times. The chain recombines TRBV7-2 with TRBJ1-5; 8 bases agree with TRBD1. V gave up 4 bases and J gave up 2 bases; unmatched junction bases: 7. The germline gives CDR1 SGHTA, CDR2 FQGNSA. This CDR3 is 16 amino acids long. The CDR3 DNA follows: TGTGCCAGCAGCTGGAAAGCGACAGGGGGCAATCAGCCCCAGCATTTT. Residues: CASSWKATGGNQPQHF.

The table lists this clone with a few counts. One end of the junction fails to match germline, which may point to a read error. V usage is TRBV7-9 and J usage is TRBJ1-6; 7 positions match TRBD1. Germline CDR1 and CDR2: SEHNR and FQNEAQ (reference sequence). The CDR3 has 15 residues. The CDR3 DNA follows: TGTGCCAGCAGCGCCACGGGACAGACAAATTCGCCCCTCCACTTT. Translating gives CASSATGQTNSPLHF.

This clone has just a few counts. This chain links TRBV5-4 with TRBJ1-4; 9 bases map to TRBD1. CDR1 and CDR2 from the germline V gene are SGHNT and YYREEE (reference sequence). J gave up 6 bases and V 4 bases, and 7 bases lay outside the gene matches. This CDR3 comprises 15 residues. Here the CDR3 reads CASSVNRGLDEKLFF. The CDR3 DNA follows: TGTGCCAGCAGCGTGAACAGGGGGCTCGATGAAAAACTGTTTTTT.

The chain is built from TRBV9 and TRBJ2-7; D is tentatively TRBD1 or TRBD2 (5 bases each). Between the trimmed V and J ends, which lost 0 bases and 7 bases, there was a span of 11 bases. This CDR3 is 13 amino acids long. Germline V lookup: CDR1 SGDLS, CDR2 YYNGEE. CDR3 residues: CASSVGRWGEQYF. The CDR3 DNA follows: TGTGCCAGCAGCGTAGGCCGATGGGGGGAGCAGTACTTC.